Below are 8 T cell receptor beta chains sequenced from a single sample in a study of T cell clones after liver transplantation. Repertoires were generated with immunoSEQ multiplex PCR, while TCRdb's copy carries only in-frame clones and drops some. The sample shows roughly 73,000 clones, 80% of them seen only once. The source material was CD4+ T cells from blood, sampled before liver transplant. The receptors here all came from a human donor who received a liver transplant.

The rearrangement joins TRBV27 to TRBJ2-2, with 7 positions matching TRBD2. This CDR3 contains 15 residues. Trimming took 6 bases from V and 5 from J; bases not matched to a gene: 9. The germline V gene encodes CDR1 MNHEY and CDR2 SMNVEV (reference sequence). Written as DNA, the CDR3 is TGTGCCAGCAGCCGAGATTCCGGGGGGACCGGGGAGCTGTTTTTT. Amino acids: CASSRDSGGTGELFF.

CDR3 amino acids: CASSLSGGSSYNEQFF. DNA of the CDR3: TGTGCCAGCAGCTTGAGCGGGGGAAGCTCCTACAATGAGCAGTTCTTC. The genes are TRBV7-2 and TRBJ2-1, with 8 bases identical to TRBD2. The CDR3 loop spans 16 amino acids. Germline loops: CDR1 SGHTA, CDR2 FQGNSA. The trim removed 3 bases at V and 0 bases at J, leaving 4 bases unmatched.

The chain couples TRBV9 to TRBJ1-1; 8 bases are shared with TRBD1. The CDR3 spans 14 residues. Germline V CDR1 and CDR2: SGDLS, YYNGEE. The ends lost 2 bases at V and 3 bases at J; junction bases unmatched: 3. CDR3 sequence: CASSVNRGDTEAFF. CDR3 nucleotides: TGTGCCAGCAGCGTCAACAGGGGGGACACTGAAGCTTTCTTT. Supplemented by reference TRBV9 and TRBJ1-1, the full variable domain reads DSGVTQTPKHLITATGQRVTLRCSPRSGDLSVYWYQQSLDQGLQFLIQYYNGEERAKGNILERFSAQQFPDLHSELNLSSLELGDSALYFCASSVNRGDTEAFFGQGTRLTVV.

The chain combines TRBV4-1 with TRBJ1-1; D is perhaps TRBD1 (6 bases). Germline V gives CDR1 MGHRA, CDR2 YSYEKL. The germline V and J ends were trimmed by 1 base and 5 bases, with 17 bases remaining between them. This CDR3 spans 16 amino acids. CDR3 DNA sequence: TGCGCCAGCAGCCAAGTAGCGGCAGGGGCGGGTACTGAAGCTTTCTTT. Residues: CASSQVAAGAGTEAFF.

The chain has TRBV29-1 and TRBJ2-7, with TRBD2 identical over 11 bases. J gave up 6 bases and V 7 bases, and 11 bases lay outside the gene matches. The CDR3 has 14 amino acids. Germline V gene lookup returns CDR1 SQVTM and CDR2 ANQGSEA. The CDR3 is CSAVAGGPSGEQYF. CDR3 DNA: TGCAGCGCCGTAGCGGGAGGGCCCTCGGGCGAGCAGTACTTC.

Here the CDR3 reads CASSWAQGADLNTGELFF. DNA for the CDR3: TGTGCCAGCAGCTGGGCGCAGGGGGCAGACTTGAACACCGGGGAGCTGTTTTTT. The rearrangement uses TRBV5-6 and TRBJ2-2; 8 bases match TRBD1. V lost 3 bases and J lost 1; bases outside the gene matches: 11. This CDR3 is 18 amino acids long. Germline V gene lookup returns CDR1 SGHDT and CDR2 YYEEEE.

The chain recombines TRBV7-8 with TRBJ1-2, with D maybe TRBD1 (5 bases). Per the germline V gene, CDR1 is SGHVS and CDR2 is FQNEAQ. V was cut by 5 bases and J by 0 bases, with 19 bases left in between. CDR3 length: 17 amino acids. CDR3 region: CASSGGTSLNTNYGYTF. CDR3 in DNA: TGTGCCAGCAGCGGTGGGACTTCCCTAAACACTAACTATGGCTACACCTTC. Filled out from reference TRBV7-8 and TRBJ1-2, the complete variable domain reads GAGVSQSPRYKVAKRGQDVALRCDPISGHVSLFWYQQALGQGPEFLTYFQNEAQLDKSGLPSDRFFAERPEGSVSTLKIQRTQQEDSAVYLCASSGGTSLNTNYGYTFGSGTRLTVV.

CDR3 loop: CASSLGGPNTEAFF. In nucleotides, the CDR3 is TGTGCCAGCAGTTTAGGGGGCCCGAACACTGAAGCTTTCTTT. The gene calls are TRBV28 and TRBJ1-1; tentative D call: TRBD1 (6 bases). This CDR3 spans 14 amino acids. V was clipped by 2 bases and J by 1 base, with 8 bases between them. Germline V gene sequence: CDR1 MDHEN, CDR2 SYDVKM. Looking up the rest from reference TRBV28 and TRBJ1-1 gives the full variable domain: DVKVTQSSRYLVKRTGEKVFLECVQDMDHENMFWYRQDPGLGLRLIYFSYDVKMKEKGDIPEGYSVSREKKERFSLILESASTNQTSMYLCASSLGGPNTEAFFGQGTRLTVV.